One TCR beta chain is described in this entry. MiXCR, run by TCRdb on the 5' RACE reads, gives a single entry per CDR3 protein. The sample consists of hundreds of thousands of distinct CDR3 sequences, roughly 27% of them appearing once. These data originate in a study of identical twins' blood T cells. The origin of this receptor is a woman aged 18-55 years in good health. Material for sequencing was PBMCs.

CDR3 DNA: TGCAGCGTTGTAGGGGGGGCCTCGATGAACACTGAAGCTTTCTTT. This gives the protein CSVVGGASMNTEAFF. This chain uses TRBV29-1 with TRBJ1-1; the D gene is possibly TRBD1 (6 bases). The CDR3 has 15 residues. The ends were cut back, 4 bases at V and 0 bases at J, with 15 bases in the middle. The germline CDR1 and CDR2 sequences are SQVTM and ANQGSEA.